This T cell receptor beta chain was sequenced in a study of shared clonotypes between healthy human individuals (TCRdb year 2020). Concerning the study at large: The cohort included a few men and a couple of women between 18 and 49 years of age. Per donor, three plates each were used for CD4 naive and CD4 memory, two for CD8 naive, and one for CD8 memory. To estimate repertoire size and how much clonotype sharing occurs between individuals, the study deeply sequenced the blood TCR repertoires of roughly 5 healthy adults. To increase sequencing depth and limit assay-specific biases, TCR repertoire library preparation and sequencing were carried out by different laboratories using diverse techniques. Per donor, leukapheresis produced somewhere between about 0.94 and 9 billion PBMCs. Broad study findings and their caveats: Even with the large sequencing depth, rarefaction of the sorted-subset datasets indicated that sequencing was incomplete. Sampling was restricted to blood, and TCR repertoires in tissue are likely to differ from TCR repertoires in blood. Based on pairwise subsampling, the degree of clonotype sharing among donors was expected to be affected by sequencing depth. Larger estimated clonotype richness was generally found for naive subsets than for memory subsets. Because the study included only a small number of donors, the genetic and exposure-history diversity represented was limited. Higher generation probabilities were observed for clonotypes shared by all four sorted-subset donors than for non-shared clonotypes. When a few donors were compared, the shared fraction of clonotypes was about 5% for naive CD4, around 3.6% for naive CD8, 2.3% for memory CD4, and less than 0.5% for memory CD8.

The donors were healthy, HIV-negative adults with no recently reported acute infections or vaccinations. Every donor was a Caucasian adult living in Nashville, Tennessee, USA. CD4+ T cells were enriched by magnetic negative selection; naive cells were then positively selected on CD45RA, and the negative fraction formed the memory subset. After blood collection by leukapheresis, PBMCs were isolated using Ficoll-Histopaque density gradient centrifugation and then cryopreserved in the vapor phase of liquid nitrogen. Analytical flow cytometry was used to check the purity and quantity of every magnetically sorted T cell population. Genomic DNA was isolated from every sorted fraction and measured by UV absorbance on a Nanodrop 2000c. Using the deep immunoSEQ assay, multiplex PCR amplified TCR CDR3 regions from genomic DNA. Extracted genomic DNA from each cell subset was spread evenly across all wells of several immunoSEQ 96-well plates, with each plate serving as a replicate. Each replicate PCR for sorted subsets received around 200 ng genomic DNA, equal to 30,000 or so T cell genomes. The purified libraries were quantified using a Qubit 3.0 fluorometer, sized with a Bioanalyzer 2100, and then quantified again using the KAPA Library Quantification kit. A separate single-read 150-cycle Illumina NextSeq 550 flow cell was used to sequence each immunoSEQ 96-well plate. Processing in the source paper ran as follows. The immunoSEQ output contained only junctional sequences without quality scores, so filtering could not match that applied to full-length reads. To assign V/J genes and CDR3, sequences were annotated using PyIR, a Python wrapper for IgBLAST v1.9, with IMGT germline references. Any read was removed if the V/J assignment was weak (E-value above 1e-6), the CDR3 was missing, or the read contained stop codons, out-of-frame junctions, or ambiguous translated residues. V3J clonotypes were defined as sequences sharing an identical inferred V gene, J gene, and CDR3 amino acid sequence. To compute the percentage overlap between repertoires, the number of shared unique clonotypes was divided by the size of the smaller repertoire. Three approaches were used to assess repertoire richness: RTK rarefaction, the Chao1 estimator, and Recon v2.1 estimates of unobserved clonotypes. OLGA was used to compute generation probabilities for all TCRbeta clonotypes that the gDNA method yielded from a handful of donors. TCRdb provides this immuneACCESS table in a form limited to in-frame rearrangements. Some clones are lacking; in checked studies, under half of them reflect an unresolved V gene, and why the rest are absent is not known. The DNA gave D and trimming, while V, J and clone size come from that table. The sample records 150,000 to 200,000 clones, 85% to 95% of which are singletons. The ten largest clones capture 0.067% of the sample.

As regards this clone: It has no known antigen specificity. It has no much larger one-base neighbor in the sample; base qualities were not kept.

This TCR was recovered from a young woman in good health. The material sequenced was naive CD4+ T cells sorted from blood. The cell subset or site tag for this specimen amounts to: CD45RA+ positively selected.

CDR3 reads: CASSSESEAFF. The nucleotide sequence reads TGTGCCAGCAGCTCCGAAAGTGAAGCTTTCTTT. The chain uses TRBV5-6 and TRBJ1-1, with no D gene named confidently. The CDR3 sequence holds 11 residues, the cysteine and phenylalanine included. Kept here is only the CDR3 DNA, which spans 33 bases and is read in frame from base 1. Trimming costs V 3 bases and J 7 bases, and their ends lie 7 bases apart. Taken from the germline V gene, the CDR1 and CDR2 loops are SGHDT and YYEEEE.